The clone carrying this T cell receptor (beta chain) was detected a few times. This sample is part of a study of blood T cell repertoires in COVID-19. Background on the study: Sources were T cells, B-cell-depleted T cells, or PBMCs; the material itself was cDNA or gDNA.

Original methodology: Quantification of nucleated cells was approximated via reference gene primer amplification. TCRdb keeps only in-frame clones here, not all; method: immunoSEQ multiplex PCR. V, J and clone size reflect that table, while D and trimming were determined from the DNA. Among some 76,000 clones listed, roughly 91% were seen once. Germline loops: CDR1 LNHDA, CDR2 SQIVND (reference sequence). This CDR3 has 11 amino acids. The V gene lost 6 bases and the J gene lost 5 bases, with 7 bases spanning the gap. The sequence was obtained from a man aged 55 to 70 with acute or convalescent COVID-19. The specimen was peripheral blood. The rearrangement links TRBV19 to TRBJ1-1; D is uncertain. The CDR3 nucleotides read TGTGCCAGTAGACGAGCTACTGAAGCTTTCTTT. Its protein is CASRRATEAFF.